This T cell receptor beta chain came from a study of tumor-infiltrating lymphocytes in primary liver carcinoma. This clonotype was observed at least ten times. Germline V gives CDR1 MGHRA, CDR2 YSYEKL. The CDR3 totals 15 residues. The trim removed 4 bases at V and 5 bases at J, leaving 7 bases unmatched. Reverse transcription of around 0.45 ug total RNA with a constant-region primer produced TCR beta cDNA. It was through three nested multiplex PCR rounds of slightly modified ARM-PCR that TCR beta libraries arose. Rounds one and two of PCR, each of roughly 10 cycles, were primed with TRBV1-TRBV30 forward primers and a C-beta reverse primer. TCRdb recomputed calls from the multiplex PCR reads with MiXCR, one row per CDR3 protein. The sample gives approximately 74,000 distinct CDR3 sequences, 71% of which show up once; roughly 15% is in the top ten. DNA and RNA were both co-extracted from approximately 20-30 mg of bulk tissue that had not been sorted. Sampling of every tumor involved five separate regions. These included the tumor centre.

The chain is built from TRBV4-1 and TRBJ2-5, with 10 bases lining up with TRBD1. This sequence was found in a woman aged 55-69 years with primary liver carcinoma and hepatitis B virus infection. The sequencing input was liver tumor tissue from sampling region 4. Subset specified: tumor region T4, right-lateral pole. The CDR3 sequence: CASSPQGQGIETQYF. The CDR3 bases are TGCGCCAGCAGCCCCCAGGGACAGGGGATTGAGACCCAGTACTTC.